This is a list of T cell receptor beta chains from one sample in a study of blood T cell repertoires in COVID-19. Assay: immunoSEQ multiplex PCR; the TCRdb copy retains only in-frame clones and omits some. There are more than 85,000 clones in the sample; roughly 84% occur only once, and 17% lies in the top ten. The sample comprised peripheral blood. These receptors came from a woman aged 55 to 70 with acute or convalescent COVID-19. Each CDR3 is given with its conserved first and last residue. D genes are given only for firm matches. Clone size is stated in some rows and not others, as once, few, many or a class when expanded.

>NA|TRBJ2-7|TRBV18|NA
CASSLLGGISYEQYF
TGTGCCAGCTCACTTTTGGGCGGGATCTCCTACGAGCAGTACTTC
>NA|TRBJ1-2|TRBV5-1|TRBD1
CASSIWTGANYGYTF
TGCGCCAGCAGCATTTGGACAGGAGCCAACTATGGCTACACCTTC
>NA|TRBJ2-5|TRBV5-4|NA
CASSLKSGGLETQYF
TGTGCCAGCAGCTTGAAATCGGGGGGCCTAGAGACCCAGTACTTC
>few|TRBJ2-7|TRBV11-2|TRBD1
CASTSSRQGASYEQYF
TGTGCCAGCACCTCCTCGCGACAGGGGGCCAGCTACGAGCAGTACTTC
>NA|TRBJ2-5|TRBV5-1|NA
CASSLVPAGQETQYF
TGCGCCAGCAGCTTAGTCCCGGCAGGCCAAGAGACCCAGTACTTC
>NA|TRBJ1-5|TRBV15|NA
CATSRDLAEPQHF
TGTGCCACCAGCAGAGACCTCGCAGAGCCCCAGCATTTT
>NA|TRBJ1-2|TRBV19|TRBD1
CASSIRQGQTIYTF
TGTGCCAGTAGTATAAGACAGGGACAGACCATCTACACCTTC
>NA|TRBJ1-2|TRBV7-9|TRBD1
CASSPPGQGAGGYTF
TGTGCCAGCAGCCCACCGGGACAGGGGGCTGGAGGCTACACCTTC
>NA|TRBJ2-7|TRBV3-1/TRBV3-2|TRBD2
CASSQVGGGGYEQYF
TGTGCCAGCAGCCAAGTGGGCGGGGGGGGTTACGAGCAGTACTTC
>NA|TRBJ2-1|TRBV7-8|TRBD2
CASSLLLAGYNEQFF
TGTGCCAGCAGCTTATTGCTAGCGGGGTACAATGAGCAGTTCTTC
>NA|TRBJ2-5|TRBV11-3|NA
CASSYEGIQETQYF
TGTGCCAGCAGCTACGAGGGAATCCAAGAGACCCAGTACTTC
>NA|TRBJ1-1|TRBV29-1|TRBD1
CSARGDRAWNTEAFF
TGCAGCGCCCGCGGGGACAGGGCGTGGAACACTGAAGCTTTCTTT
>once|TRBJ2-1|TRBV5-1|TRBD2
CASQLAGASNEQFF
TGCGCCAGTCAGCTAGCGGGGGCAAGCAATGAGCAGTTCTTC
>NA|TRBJ1-1|TRBV11-2|NA
CASSRGQLGAFF
TGTGCCAGCAGCCGGGGTCAACTGGGAGCTTTCTTT
>few|TRBJ2-7|TRBV4-3|TRBD2
CASSRGLARRSEQYF
TGCGCCAGCAGCCGAGGACTAGCGCGGCGTAGCGAGCAGTACTTC
>NA|TRBJ1-2|TRBV15|NA
CATSREGGGFYGYTF
TGTGCCACCAGCAGAGAGGGGGGAGGCTTCTATGGCTACACCTTC
>NA|TRBJ2-7|TRBV5-5|NA
CASSLASRVSGEQYF
TGTGCCAGCAGCTTGGCCTCACGGGTTAGTGGCGAGCAGTACTTC
>once|TRBJ1-2|TRBV29-1|TRBD1
CSAPGGPDGYTF
TGCAGCGCACCAGGGGGGCCGGATGGCTACACCTTC
>NA|TRBJ1-1|TRBV10-3|NA
CAITRGGNTEAFF
TGTGCCATCACTCGAGGGGGGAACACTGAAGCTTTCTTT
>NA|TRBJ2-2|TRBV2|TRBD1
CASSPPGTGVRGTGELFF
TGTGCCAGCAGTCCCCCCGGGACAGGGGTGAGGGGGACCGGGGAGCTGTTTTTT
>NA|TRBJ1-1|TRBV1|NA
CTSSQEGQGIMNTEAFF
TGCACCAGCAGCCAAGAGGGTCAGGGGATCATGAACACTGAAGCTTTCTTT
>NA|TRBJ1-6|TRBV5-1|NA
CASAFFPTGQGPNSPLHF
TGCGCCAGCGCTTTCTTCCCAACCGGGCAGGGCCCTAATTCACCCCTCCACTTT
>few|TRBJ1-6|TRBV2|TRBD1
CASRVELGDRGNSPLHF
TGTGCCAGCAGGGTGGAGTTAGGGGACAGGGGTAATTCACCCCTCCACTTT
>NA|TRBJ2-1|TRBV28|TRBD2
CASSWTSGGAAYNEQFF
TGTGCCAGCAGTTGGACTAGCGGGGGGGCGGCCTACAATGAGCAGTTCTTC
>NA|TRBJ2-2|TRBV28|NA
CASSLERITGELFF
TGTGCCAGCAGTTTGGAGAGAATCACCGGGGAGCTGTTTTTT
>few|TRBJ1-3|TRBV5-1|TRBD1
CASSLDTGEENTIYF
TGCGCCAGCAGCTTGGACACAGGGGAGGAAAACACCATATATTTT
>NA|TRBJ1-2|TRBV6-5|NA
CASLSLTGGHGYTF
TGTGCCAGCCTATCCCTAACAGGTGGACATGGCTACACCTTC
>NA|TRBJ1-1|TRBV12-2|NA
CASRLTGGEAFF
TGTGCAAGTCGCTTAACAGGGGGTGAAGCTTTCTTT
>NA|TRBJ1-2|TRBV10-3|TRBD1
CAISDRGPYGYTF
TGTGCCATCAGTGACAGGGGGCCCTATGGCTACACCTTC
>once|TRBJ1-1|TRBV14|NA
CASSQDRVRGGEAFF
TGTGCCAGCAGCCAAGATCGGGTCAGGGGAGGGGAAGCTTTCTTT
>NA|TRBJ2-2|TRBV5-1|NA
CASSRDTGELFF
TGCGCCAGCAGTCGAGACACCGGGGAGCTGTTTTTT
>NA|TRBJ2-1|TRBV19|NA
CASSLSNSYNEQFF
TGTGCCAGTAGTCTATCGAACTCCTACAATGAGCAGTTCTTC
>NA|TRBJ1-6|TRBV7-9|NA
CASSLFFGRVASPLHF
TGTGCCAGCAGCTTATTCTTTGGCAGGGTGGCTTCACCCCTCCACTTT
>NA|TRBJ1-3|TRBV19|NA
CASSINSFSGNTIYF
TGTGCCAGTAGTATAAACAGTTTCTCTGGAAACACCATATATTTT
>NA|TRBJ1-5|TRBV19|TRBD1
CASSRDRVGQPQHF
TGTGCCAGTAGTCGGGACAGGGTTGGTCAGCCCCAGCATTTT
>NA|TRBJ1-3|TRBV5-4|TRBD1
CASSQGQPSSGNTIYF
TGTGCCAGCAGCCAGGGACAGCCCAGCTCTGGAAACACCATATATTTT
>medium-sized|TRBJ1-2|TRBV12-3/TRBV12-4|TRBD1
CASRDRGDYGYTF
TGTGCCAGCAGGGACAGGGGTGACTATGGCTACACCTTC
>NA|TRBJ1-2|TRBV9|NA
CASSSTLGYTF
TGTGCCAGCAGCTCTACACTAGGCTACACCTTC
>NA|TRBJ1-4|TRBV6-5|NA
CASRTGNNEKLFF
TGTGCCAGCAGAACGGGGAATAATGAAAAACTGTTTTTT
>NA|TRBJ1-2|TRBV6-5|NA
CASTTGPGLSYGYTF
TGTGCCAGCACTACAGGGCCAGGTCTTAGCTATGGCTACACCTTC
>NA|TRBJ2-3|TRBV9|NA
CASSVDSFPTDTQYF
TGTGCCAGCAGCGTCGACAGTTTTCCTACAGATACGCAGTATTTT
>NA|TRBJ2-7|TRBV3-1/TRBV3-2|NA
CASRGSTRGYEQYF
TGTGCCAGCCGTGGGTCCACGCGAGGCTACGAGCAGTACTTC
>NA|TRBJ1-2|TRBV30|NA
CAWSITGHAYGYTF
TGTGCCTGGAGTATCACGGGACACGCCTATGGCTACACCTTC
>NA|TRBJ1-2|TRBV19|TRBD1
CASSRPSDPRGRNYGYTF
TGTGCCAGTAGTAGACCCTCCGACCCCAGGGGGCGAAACTATGGCTACACCTTC
>NA|TRBJ1-2|TRBV7-9|NA
CASSAPGQTHYGYTF
TGTGCCAGCAGCGCACCGGGACAAACCCACTATGGCTACACCTTC
>NA|TRBJ1-1|TRBV7-6|TRBD1
CASSLDLTGNKNTEAFF
TGTGCCAGCAGCTTAGATTTGACAGGGAATAAGAACACTGAAGCTTTCTTT
>NA|TRBJ1-3|TRBV5-4|NA
CASSLTGVLSGNTIYF
TGTGCCAGCAGCTTGACGGGGGTACTCTCTGGAAACACCATATATTTT
>NA|TRBJ2-1|TRBV30|NA
CAWSREPLNEQFF
TGTGCCTGGAGTCGCGAACCCCTCAATGAGCAGTTCTTC
>NA|TRBJ2-1|TRBV7-2|TRBD2
CASSLGLAVVDEQFF
TGTGCCAGCAGCTTGGGACTAGCTGTAGTGGATGAGCAGTTCTTC
>NA|TRBJ2-1|TRBV9|NA
CASSVVPGDNEQFF
TGTGCCAGCAGCGTAGTCCCGGGGGACAATGAGCAGTTCTTC
>once|TRBJ1-1|TRBV6-1|TRBD1
CASSEGTGWKAFF
TGTGCCAGCAGTGAAGGGACAGGGTGGAAAGCTTTCTTT
>NA|TRBJ1-5|TRBV5-6|NA
CASSLLHSNQPQHF
TGTGCCAGCAGCTTGTTACATAGCAATCAGCCCCAGCATTTT
>NA|TRBJ1-5|TRBV2|NA
CASSEDGGNQPQHF
TGTGCCAGCAGTGAAGATGGAGGCAATCAGCCCCAGCATTTT
>NA|TRBJ2-5|TRBV5-1|NA
CASSLVGGTRKETQYF
TGCGCCAGCAGCTTGGTGGGGGGTACTAGAAAAGAGACCCAGTACTTC
>NA|TRBJ1-2|TRBV7-2|NA
CASSLRAGGGAAGYTF
TGTGCCAGCAGCTTAAGGGCTGGTGGAGGGGCTGCTGGCTACACCTTC
>NA|TRBJ2-1|TRBV5-1|TRBD2
CASSPLAGGPNEQFF
TGCGCCAGCAGCCCGCTAGCGGGGGGGCCCAATGAGCAGTTCTTC
>NA|TRBJ1-1|TRBV5-5|NA
CASSHQVNTEAFF
TGTGCCAGCAGCCATCAGGTTAACACTGAAGCTTTCTTT
>NA|TRBJ1-6|TRBV2|NA
CAKQVLFNSPLHF
TGTGCCAAGCAGGTCCTCTTTAATTCACCCCTCCACTTT